Listed below are T cell receptor beta chains from one sample, sequenced in a study of T cell responses to AZD1222 COVID-19 vaccine. The protocol was immunoSEQ multiplex PCR, while the TCRdb copy is restricted to in-frame clones and leaves out a portion. Of around 190,000 clones listed, about 91% were seen once; the top ten hold 0.49%. The sequencing used peripheral blood, collected on day 0 of AZD1222 vaccination. The receptors were gathered from an adult in good health. Each CDR3 is given with its conserved first and last residue. The D gene is left open where the match is weak. Part of the rows lack a size; the others show once, few, many or a class for expanded clones.

v_call,d_call,j_call,clone_size,cdr3_aa,cdr3_nt
TRBV19,NA,TRBJ2-7,NA,CASSIAVSSYEQYF,TGTGCCAGTAGTATAGCCGTGAGCTCCTACGAGCAGTACTTC
TRBV10-3,NA,TRBJ1-5,NA,CAANRDLNQPQHF,TGTGCCGCGAACCGGGACCTTAATCAGCCCCAGCATTTT
TRBV6-1,NA,TRBJ1-1,few,CASSDYPDFPGKNTEAFF,TGTGCCAGCAGTGACTATCCTGACTTCCCGGGAAAAAACACTGAAGCTTTCTTT
TRBV7-9,TRBD1,TRBJ1-1,NA,CASSLDLGQRNTEAFF,TGTGCCAGCAGCTTAGATCTGGGACAGCGGAACACTGAAGCTTTCTTT
TRBV28,NA,TRBJ2-7,NA,CASKGDSTYEQYF,TGTGCCAGCAAAGGAGACTCGACCTACGAGCAGTACTTC
TRBV20-1,NA,TRBJ2-3,NA,CSASGKGVKADTQYF,TGCAGTGCTAGTGGAAAAGGGGTGAAGGCAGATACGCAGTATTTT
TRBV5-8,NA,TRBJ2-7,NA,CASSLGDSFRQYF,TGTGCCAGCAGCTTGGGGGATTCTTTTCGGCAGTACTTC
TRBV7-9,NA,TRBJ1-2,once,CASSSSGASTHSSYGYTF,TGTGCCAGCAGCTCATCAGGGGCCTCTACTCATTCATCCTATGGCTACACCTTC
TRBV9,NA,TRBJ1-2,NA,CASSPSAGGRYGYTF,TGTGCCAGCAGCCCATCGGCGGGAGGGAGATATGGCTACACCTTC
TRBV7-3,NA,TRBJ2-3,NA,CASSLRQTTDTQYF,TGTGCCAGCAGCTTAAGACAGACCACAGATACGCAGTATTTT
TRBV7-3,TRBD1,TRBJ2-7,NA,CASSFDRGNYEQYF,TGTGCCAGCAGCTTTGACAGGGGGAATTACGAGCAGTACTTC
TRBV7-8,NA,TRBJ2-7,NA,CASSLRGTTYEQYF,TGTGCCAGCAGCTTAAGAGGGACGACCTACGAGCAGTACTTC
TRBV28,NA,TRBJ1-6,few,CASRQLGSYNSPLHF,TGTGCCAGCAGGCAACTGGGCTCCTATAATTCACCCCTCCACTTT
TRBV7-2,NA,TRBJ1-1,NA,CASSLGENNVMNTEAFF,TGTGCCAGCAGCTTAGGGGAGAATAACGTCATGAACACTGAAGCTTTCTTT
TRBV19,TRBD1,TRBJ2-7,NA,CASSEGQGGGTYEQYF,TGTGCCAGTAGTGAAGGACAGGGAGGCGGAACCTACGAGCAGTACTTC
TRBV7-8,TRBD1,TRBJ2-2,NA,CASSLTGQGGTGELFF,TGTGCCAGCAGCTTAACAGGACAGGGAGGCACCGGGGAGCTGTTTTTT
TRBV6-2/TRBV6-3,NA,TRBJ2-1,once,CASSRSSDNEQFF,TGTGCCAGCAGTAGGTCCTCTGACAATGAGCAGTTCTTC
TRBV7-9,NA,TRBJ2-7,few,CASWDSYEQYF,TGTGCCTCCTGGGACTCCTACGAGCAGTACTTC
TRBV7-9,NA,TRBJ2-2,NA,CASSPDTGELFF,TGTGCCAGCAGCCCCGACACCGGGGAGCTGTTTTTT
TRBV27,TRBD1,TRBJ1-5,NA,CASRLTGEGSNQPQHF,TGTGCCAGCAGGCTAACAGGGGAGGGTAGCAATCAGCCCCAGCATTTT
TRBV3-1/TRBV3-2,NA,TRBJ2-1,NA,CASSQGGTPLSSYNEQFF,TGTGCCAGCAGCCAGGGTGGGACTCCTCTGAGCTCCTACAATGAGCAGTTCTTC
TRBV4-2,TRBD2,TRBJ2-3,NA,CASSQVRSGSGTDTQYF,TGTGCCAGCAGCCAAGTTCGTAGCGGGAGTGGTACAGATACGCAGTATTTT
TRBV6-5,NA,TRBJ1-6,NA,CASADSPGSPLHF,TGTGCCAGTGCGGACAGCCCAGGATCACCCCTCCACTTT
TRBV5-1,NA,TRBJ1-2,NA,CASSLGDVANYGYTF,TGCGCCAGCAGCTTGGGGGACGTAGCTAACTATGGCTACACCTTC
TRBV15,NA,TRBJ1-5,NA,CATSRVGAGNQPQHF,TGTGCCACCAGCAGAGTGGGGGCAGGGAATCAGCCCCAGCATTTT
TRBV11-3,TRBD2,TRBJ2-5,NA,CASSRGTSGQETQYF,TGTGCCAGCAGCCGTGGGACTAGCGGTCAAGAGACCCAGTACTTC
TRBV9,NA,TRBJ1-4,NA,CASSVEGATNEKLFF,TGTGCCAGCAGCGTAGAAGGGGCAACTAATGAAAAACTGTTTTTT
TRBV5-4,TRBD1,TRBJ1-4,NA,CASSPGQGLNEKLFF,TGTGCCAGCAGCCCGGGACAGGGGCTGAATGAAAAACTGTTTTTT
TRBV6-5,NA,TRBJ1-1,NA,CASTPWGTSTEAFF,TGTGCCAGCACCCCGTGGGGGACTAGCACTGAAGCTTTCTTT
TRBV5-1,NA,TRBJ2-1,NA,CASSPPSSYNEQFF,TGCGCCAGCAGCCCCCCCAGCTCCTACAATGAGCAGTTCTTC
TRBV2,TRBD2,TRBJ2-1,NA,CASSEALRGLAGRSYNEQFF,TGTGCCAGCAGTGAAGCGCTTCGGGGACTAGCGGGAAGGTCCTACAATGAGCAGTTCTTC
TRBV30,NA,TRBJ1-1,NA,CAWTVNTEAFF,TGTGCCTGGACGGTGAACACTGAAGCTTTCTTT
TRBV4-2,TRBD1,TRBJ1-5,NA,CASSQVAGGHQPQHF,TGTGCCAGCAGCCAAGTAGCAGGGGGCCATCAGCCCCAGCATTTT
TRBV6-1,NA,TRBJ1-5,NA,CASSGSFQATYQPQHF,TGTGCCAGCAGTGGCTCCTTCCAGGCTACTTATCAGCCCCAGCATTTT
TRBV29-1,TRBD2,TRBJ2-7,few,CSVGPTSGSGEQYF,TGCAGCGTTGGTCCGACTAGCGGGTCCGGGGAGCAGTACTTC
TRBV7-3,TRBD2,TRBJ2-3,once,CASSLTPSGGANTQYF,TGTGCCAGCAGCTTAACGCCTAGCGGGGGGGCAAATACGCAGTATTTT
TRBV6-1,NA,TRBJ2-7,few,CASSEYRVEQYF,TGTGCCAGCAGTGAATACAGGGTCGAGCAGTACTTC
TRBV5-1,NA,TRBJ1-6,NA,CASSSDSQNSPLHF,TGCGCCAGCAGCTCGGACAGTCAGAATTCACCCCTCCACTTT
TRBV30,NA,TRBJ2-5,NA,CAWSVRETQYF,TGTGCCTGGAGTGTACGAGAGACCCAGTACTTC
TRBV27,NA,TRBJ2-1,NA,CASMASGGPYNEQFF,TGTGCCAGCATGGCATCAGGGGGGCCCTACAATGAGCAGTTCTTC
TRBV3-1/TRBV3-2,NA,TRBJ1-2,NA,CASRLGRHYGYTF,TGTGCCAGCAGGCTAGGACGGCACTATGGCTACACCTTC
TRBV4-2,NA,TRBJ1-1,NA,CASSPNPPGLMNTEAFF,TGTGCCAGCAGCCCCAACCCCCCAGGCCTCATGAACACTGAAGCTTTCTTT
TRBV4-2,NA,TRBJ1-2,NA,CASSQEYGYTF,TGTGCCAGCAGCCAAGAATATGGCTACACCTTC
TRBV12-3/TRBV12-4,TRBD1,TRBJ2-7,few,CASSPGQPYEQYF,TGTGCCAGCAGTCCGGGACAGCCCTACGAGCAGTACTTC
TRBV29-1,TRBD1,TRBJ1-2,NA,CSVGDRVGYGYTF,TGCAGCGTCGGGGACAGGGTCGGCTATGGCTACACCTTC
TRBV30,TRBD1,TRBJ2-3,NA,CAWRGQGMGTDTQYF,TGTGCCTGGCGTGGACAGGGGATGGGCACAGATACGCAGTATTTT
TRBV7-8,NA,TRBJ2-1,NA,CASSFGPRSSYNEQFF,TGTGCCAGCAGCTTTGGCCCCCGGAGCTCCTACAATGAGCAGTTCTTC
TRBV30,NA,TRBJ2-7,NA,CAWSPGISYEQYF,TGTGCCTGGAGTCCCGGGATTTCTTACGAGCAGTACTTC
TRBV5-1,NA,TRBJ1-2,NA,CASRPPGPLANYGYTF,TGCGCCAGCAGACCCCCGGGACCACTAGCTAACTATGGCTACACCTTC
TRBV4-3,NA,TRBJ1-2,NA,CASSQSRGGPNGYTF,TGCGCCAGCAGCCAAAGTCGCGGGGGGCCGAATGGCTACACCTTC
TRBV28,TRBD2,TRBJ2-7,once,CASSFASGTAYEQYF,TGTGCCAGCAGTTTTGCTAGCGGGACTGCCTACGAGCAGTACTTC
TRBV10-1,NA,TRBJ2-1,few,CASSESGQKAHEQFF,TGCGCCAGCAGTGAGTCGGGACAAAAGGCCCATGAGCAGTTCTTC
TRBV5-1,NA,TRBJ1-3,NA,CASSLEVAWRSSGNTIYF,TGCGCCAGCAGCTTGGAAGTGGCCTGGAGGAGCTCTGGAAACACCATATATTTT
TRBV10-3,TRBD1,TRBJ1-2,NA,CAISESTGPIDYGYTF,TGTGCCATCAGTGAGTCGACAGGGCCAATAGACTATGGCTACACCTTC
TRBV2,TRBD1,TRBJ1-2,NA,CASSGDRGVRRYGYTF,TGTGCCAGCAGTGGGGACAGGGGGGTCAGAAGGTATGGCTACACCTTC